This T cell receptor (beta chain) was observed in a study of shared clonotypes between healthy human individuals. Looking at the study overall: For every donor, three CD4 naive, three CD4 memory, two CD8 naive and one CD8 memory plates were used.

The donors, healthy adults who were HIV-negative, had experienced no recent acute infections or vaccinations. The donor cohort consisted entirely of Caucasian adults residing in Nashville, Tennessee. In the case of this clone: What it recognizes is unknown.

Study results and caveats: Clonotypes not shared had lower generation probabilities than those common to all four donors.

Generated by immunoSEQ multiplex PCR, the TCRdb table keeps only in-frame clones and is missing some. Of about 1.4 million clones detected, more than 95% appear once; the ten largest clones hold 1.2%. The CDR3 totals 15 residues. The germline V gene has CDR1 SGHAT and CDR2 FQNNGV. Trimming pared 0 bases from V and 4 bases from J, leaving 9 bases between. The chain combines TRBV11-2 with TRBJ2-2, with D hard to call. Sequenced input: naive CD4+ T cells sorted from blood. Subset specified: CD45RA+ positively selected. The TCR was taken from a man aged 30 to 39 in good health. CDR3: CASSLDTVPTGELFF. The CDR3 region has the DNA TGTGCCAGCAGCTTAGACACAGTACCCACCGGGGAGCTGTTTTTT.